These 21 T cell receptor beta chains were sequenced from one sample in a study of blood T cell repertoires in COVID-19. Measured with immunoSEQ multiplex PCR; TCRdb has only the in-frame clones, and not every one. The sample has more than 150,000 clones, about 86% seen once; the top ten hold under 25%. Sequencing was carried out using peripheral blood. These receptors came from an older man with active or convalescent COVID-19.

This clone was observed many times. CDR3 region: CASSKQEIYGYTF. The CDR3, as DNA: TGTGCCAGCAGTAAACAGGAGATCTATGGCTACACCTTC. The V call is TRBV6-2 or TRBV6-3, the J call TRBJ1-2; D is perhaps TRBD1 (5 bases). Trimming took 5 bases from V and 4 from J, leaving 11 bases between them. Germline CDR1 reads MNHEY; CDR2 reads SVGEGT. The CDR3 contains 13 residues.

This clone was seen many times. The V gene is TRBV6-2 or TRBV6-3, the J gene TRBJ2-7, with 8 bases that match TRBD1. V lost 6 bases to trimming and J lost 5 bases; unmatched junction nucleotides: 12. This CDR3 comprises 15 residues. In germline, CDR1 is MNHEY, CDR2 SVGEGT. DNA of the CDR3: TGTGCCAGCAGCCTAGGACAGGGCATATGGGACGAGCAGTACTTC. This gives the protein CASSLGQGIWDEQYF.

This rearrangement joins TRBV2 to TRBJ1-2; D call uncertain. V gave up 5 bases and J gave up 7 bases, with 11 bases separating them. This CDR3 contains 12 residues. Germline V gene sequence: CDR1 SNHLY, CDR2 FYNNEI. This CDR3 reads CASSIVSGGYTF. Written as DNA, the CDR3 is TGTGCCAGCAGTATCGTTTCCGGTGGCTACACCTTC.

The rearrangement links TRBV6-5 to TRBJ2-7; TRBD1 agrees at 10 bases. This CDR3 has 13 residues. Germline values: CDR1 MNHEY, CDR2 SVGAGI. After removal of 7 bases from V and 7 bases from J, the junction contained 7 bases not matched to a gene. The DNA for the CDR3 is TGTGCCAGCATTGGGACAGGGGTCGGAGAGCAGTACTTC. Its protein product is CASIGTGVGEQYF.

The rearrangement links TRBV7-8 to TRBJ2-5, with D possibly TRBD2 on 5 matching bases. The CDR3 contains 16 residues. V was cut by 5 bases and J by 3 bases, with 19 bases left in between. Germline V gene data show CDR1 as SGHVS and CDR2 as FQNEAQ. The CDR3 DNA reads as TGTGCCAGCAGCCCCGGGGTAGGTTGGGGTGAAGAGACCCAGTACTTC. Amino acid sequence: CASSPGVGWGEETQYF.

The chain uses TRBV18 and TRBJ2-1; TRBD2 matches at 8 bases. V lost 1 base, J lost 9 bases, and 11 bases stayed unmatched. CDR3 length equals 16 residues. Germline-derived CDR1 and CDR2 are KGHSH and LQKENI. CDR3 bases: TGTGCCAGCTCACCACAGGGGACTAGTTCTGCTCCTGAGCAGTTCTTC. Residues: CASSPQGTSSAPEQFF.

This CDR3 is CASIARGGQTYEQYF. As DNA, the CDR3 is TGTGCCAGCATCGCCCGGGGGGGCCAGACCTACGAGCAGTACTTC. V is TRBV7-9 and J is TRBJ2-7; 8 bases map to TRBD2. The J segment lost 2 bases and the V segment lost 7 bases, leaving 10 bases of the junction unmatched. Germline V gene data show CDR1 as SEHNR and CDR2 as FQNEAQ (reference sequence). This CDR3 region has 15 residues.

The chain is built from TRBV29-1 and TRBJ1-1, with D tentatively TRBD1 (6 bases). The CDR3 is made up of 15 amino acids. With 1 base removed from V and 5 bases from J, the gap between germline ends came to 17 bases. Per the germline V gene, CDR1 is SQVTM and CDR2 is ANQGSEA. In nucleotides, the CDR3 is TGCAGCGTTGAAGCTCCGAGGGGGTGGGGAACTGAAGCTTTCTTT. This gives the protein CSVEAPRGWGTEAFF.

The V call is TRBV9, the J call TRBJ2-1; the match to TRBD2 covers 10 bases. With V trimmed by 3 bases and J by 4 bases, 4 bases remained unmatched. The CDR3 sequence is 15 residues long. CDR1 and CDR2 from the germline V gene are SGDLS and YYNGEE. CDR3 amino acids: CASSAWTSGYNEQFF. DNA for the CDR3: TGTGCCAGCAGCGCCTGGACTAGCGGATACAATGAGCAGTTCTTC.

This chain joins TRBV2 and TRBJ1-2; 9 nucleotides align to TRBD1. This CDR3 contains 15 residues. V was pared by 7 bases and J by 0 bases, with 6 bases of the junction left unmatched. Germline CDR1 is SNHLY and CDR2 is FYNNEI. The CDR3 sequence: CASNDRTGANYGYTF. The CDR3 coding sequence is TGTGCCAGCAACGACCGGACAGGGGCTAACTATGGCTACACCTTC.

The chain uses TRBV19 and TRBJ1-5; perhaps TRBD1 as D (6 bases). This CDR3 is 15 amino acids long. V was shortened by 6 bases and J by 5 bases, with 17 bases between the two germline ends. CDR1 LNHDA and CDR2 SQIVND come from the germline V gene (reference sequence). The CDR3 nucleotides read TGTGCCAGTAGCCACTTACAGGGATCGGATCAGCCCCAGCATTTT. It is translated as CASSHLQGSDQPQHF.

J is TRBJ1-6 and V is TRBV7-2, with 11 bases aligning to TRBD1. This CDR3 is built from 16 residues. Germline V gene lookup returns CDR1 SGHTA and CDR2 FQGNSA. The V segment lost 0 bases and the J segment 9 bases; nucleotides outside the gene matches: 4. CDR3 region: CASSLARGQGGSPLHF. The CDR3 bases are TGTGCCAGCAGCTTAGCTAGGGGACAGGGGGGTTCACCCCTCCACTTT.

The chain is built from TRBV19 and TRBJ2-2; D is possibly TRBD2 (5 bases). The CDR3 runs 14 residues. V was cut by 7 bases and J by 6 bases, with 15 bases left in between. CDR1 LNHDA and CDR2 SQIVND come from the germline V gene (reference sequence). The CDR3, as DNA: TGTGCCAGTAAGGAGGATCTTACCGCCGGGGAGCTGTTTTTT. It specifies CASKEDLTAGELFF.

The chain employs TRBV10-3 and TRBJ2-3, with D possibly being TRBD2 (7 bases). The CDR3 contains 16 residues. The germline V gene has CDR1 ENHRY and CDR2 SYGVKD. With 2 bases removed from V and 5 bases from J, the gap between germline ends came to 17 bases. As DNA, the CDR3 is TGTGCCATCAGTGAGAACACTAGGGAGGGGGGAGATACGCAGTATTTT. Its protein product is CAISENTREGGDTQYF.

The chain carries TRBV12-3 or TRBV12-4 and TRBJ1-5; D not resolved. V lost 4 bases and J 6 bases, leaving 10 bases between the germline ends. The CDR3 sequence is 13 residues long. The CDR3 DNA sequence: TGTGCCAGCAGTTCCCCCCCCGGTCAGCCCCAGCATTTT. This gives the protein CASSSPPGQPQHF.

This chain links TRBV3-1 (or the pseudogene TRBV3-2) with TRBJ1-6, with D possibly matching TRBD1 (5 bases). Looked up from germline, CDR1 is LGHDT and CDR2 is YNNKEL (reference sequence). This CDR3 is built from 18 residues. V gave up 4 bases and J gave up 8 bases, with 24 bases separating them. CDR3 bases: TGTGCCAGCAGCCCACGGAGTGGGGGGGGAACCAGGGATTCACCCCTCCACTTT. Translating gives CASSPRSGGGTRDSPLHF.

The genes are TRBV28 and TRBJ1-1; 7 positions agree with TRBD1. This CDR3 has 12 residues. Germline CDR1 reads MDHEN; CDR2 reads SYDVKM. J was trimmed by 0 bases and V by 11 bases; bases with no gene match: 3. The CDR3 sequence is CAEGAVNTEAFF. The CDR3 DNA is TGTGCCGAGGGGGCGGTGAACACTGAAGCTTTCTTT. Full variable domain (rest looked up from reference TRBV28 and TRBJ1-1): DVKVTQSSRYLVKRTGEKVFLECVQDMDHENMFWYRQDPGLGLRLIYFSYDVKMKEKGDIPEGYSVSREKKERFSLILESASTNQTSMYLCAEGAVNTEAFFGQGTRLTVV.

This clone has only one observation. The chain has TRBV3-1 (or the pseudogene TRBV3-2) and TRBJ1-4, with TRBD1 as a possible D gene (6 bases). This CDR3 is 13 amino acids long. CDR1 and CDR2 from the germline V gene are LGHDT and YNNKEL (reference sequence). The V end lost 6 bases, the J end lost 8 bases, and 13 bases lay between the germline ends. CDR3: CASSEGVSEKLFF. The CDR3 DNA follows: TGTGCCAGCAGTGAGGGGGTCTCGGAAAAACTGTTTTTT.

A few counts support this clone. J is TRBJ2-7 and V is TRBV7-9; D gene ambiguous. The CDR3 is 15 amino acids. V lost 2 bases and J lost 5, with 16 bases in between. From germline, CDR1 is SEHNR and CDR2 FQNEAQ (reference sequence). The CDR3 protein is CASSLTLVNVHEQYF. CDR3 DNA sequence: TGTGCCAGCAGCTTAACCCTAGTTAACGTCCACGAGCAGTACTTC.

This chain uses TRBV5-1 with TRBJ1-1; a weak D match, TRBD1 (6 bases). In germline, CDR1 is SGHRS, CDR2 YFSETQ. The V and J ends lost 4 bases and 2 bases respectively, with 12 bases between them. CDR3 length: 14 amino acids. CDR3 loop: CASSKPGQNTEAFF. The CDR3 nucleotides are TGCGCCAGCAGCAAACCGGGACAAAACACTGAAGCTTTCTTT.

This chain uses TRBV5-8 with TRBJ2-3, with D perhaps matching TRBD2 (5 bases). Germline CDR1 and CDR2: SGHTS and YDEGEE. V was trimmed by 4 bases and J by 3 bases, leaving 18 bases between them. The CDR3 length is 16 residues. The CDR3 DNA is TGTGCCAGCAGCCCTAGTGGACTGAGTAGGACAGATACGCAGTATTTT. It specifies CASSPSGLSRTDTQYF.